The present T cell receptor (beta chain) was sequenced within a study of cytomegalovirus exposure and HLA in healthy donors. Study results and limitations: Trimming of TCR beta V- and J-genes showed a link, identified in a later analysis, to a missense DCLRE1C variant. The dataset shows that most TCR sequences were rare, while some public TCRs occurred in many donors.

The donors were healthy bone marrow donors. This clone was detected once. Its antigen is unknown. Trimming stripped 6 bases from V and 3 bases from J, with 5 bases between. CDR1 is ENHRY, CDR2 SYGVKD, per germline. This CDR3 region has 11 residues. 13 Jbeta primers and 60 Vbeta primers were used for the PCR. Using immunoSEQ multiplex PCR, the repertoire was profiled, and TCRdb retains in-frame clones only, with some absent. In the table there are more than 150,000 clones, about 85% of which are singletons. The sequence was obtained from a woman under 30 in good health and CMV-seronegative. Source material: PBMCs. The rearrangement uses TRBV10-3 and TRBJ1-1; D is undetermined. The DNA of the CDR3 is TGTGCCATCAGGCGGGACACTGAAGCTTTCTTT. Translating gives CAIRRDTEAFF.